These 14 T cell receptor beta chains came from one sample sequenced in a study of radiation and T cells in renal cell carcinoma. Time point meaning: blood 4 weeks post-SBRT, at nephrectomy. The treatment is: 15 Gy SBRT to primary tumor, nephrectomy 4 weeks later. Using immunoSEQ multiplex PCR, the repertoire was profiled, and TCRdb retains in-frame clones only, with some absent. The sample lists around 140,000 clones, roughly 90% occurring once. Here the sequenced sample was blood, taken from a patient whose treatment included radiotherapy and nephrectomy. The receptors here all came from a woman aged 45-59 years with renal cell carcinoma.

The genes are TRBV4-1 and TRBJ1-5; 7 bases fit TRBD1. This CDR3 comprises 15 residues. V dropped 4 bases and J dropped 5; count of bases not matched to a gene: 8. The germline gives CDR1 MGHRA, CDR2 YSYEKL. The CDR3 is CASSLLIGTDQPQHF. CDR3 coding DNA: TGCGCCAGCAGCCTGTTAATCGGGACAGATCAGCCCCAGCATTTT.

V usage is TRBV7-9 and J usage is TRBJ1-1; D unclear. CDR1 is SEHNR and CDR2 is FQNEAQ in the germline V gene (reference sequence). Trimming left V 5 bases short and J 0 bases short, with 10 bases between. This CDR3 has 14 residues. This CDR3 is CASSPLVVNTEAFF. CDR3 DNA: TGTGCCAGCAGCCCACTTGTCGTGAACACTGAAGCTTTCTTT.

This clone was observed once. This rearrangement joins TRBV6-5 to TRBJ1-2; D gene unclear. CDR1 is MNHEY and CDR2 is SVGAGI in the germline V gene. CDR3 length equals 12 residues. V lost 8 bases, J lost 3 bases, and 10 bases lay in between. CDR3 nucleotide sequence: TGTGCCAGCGTCAGCACTGACTATGGCTACACCTTC. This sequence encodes CASVSTDYGYTF.

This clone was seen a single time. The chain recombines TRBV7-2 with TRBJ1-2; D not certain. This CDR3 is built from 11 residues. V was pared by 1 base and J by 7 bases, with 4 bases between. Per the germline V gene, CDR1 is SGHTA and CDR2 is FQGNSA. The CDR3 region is CASSLGFGYTF. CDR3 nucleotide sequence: TGTGCCAGCAGCTTAGGATTTGGCTACACCTTC.

The CDR3 protein is CASSQGGTGSGYTF. CDR3 bases: TGTGCCAGCAGCCAAGGCGGGACAGGTTCCGGCTACACCTTC. The rearrangement uses TRBV14 and TRBJ1-2; 8 bases fit TRBD1. Unmatched junction bases numbered 6, after V lost 1 base and J lost 8 bases. The CDR3 length is 14 residues. CDR1 is SGHDN and CDR2 is FVKESK in the germline V gene. The variable domain in full, with the rest retrieved from reference TRBV14 and TRBJ1-2, is EAGVTQFPSHSVIEKGQTVTLRCDPISGHDNLYWYRRVMGKEIKFLLHFVKESKQDESGMPNNRFLAERTGGTYSTLKVQPAELEDSGVYFCASSQGGTGSGYTFGSGTRLTVV.

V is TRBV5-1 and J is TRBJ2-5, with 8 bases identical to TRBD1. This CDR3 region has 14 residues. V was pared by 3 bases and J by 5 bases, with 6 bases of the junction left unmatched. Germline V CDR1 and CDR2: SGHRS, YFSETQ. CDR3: CASSSGQGGETQYF. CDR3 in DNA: TGCGCCAGCAGCTCTGGACAGGGAGGCGAGACCCAGTACTTC.

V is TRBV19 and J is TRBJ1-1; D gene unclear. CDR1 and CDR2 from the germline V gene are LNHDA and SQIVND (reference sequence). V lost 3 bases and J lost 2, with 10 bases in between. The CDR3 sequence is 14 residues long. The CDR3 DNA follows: TGTGCCAGTAGTATTACAAGAGGTAACACTGAAGCTTTCTTT. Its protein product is CASSITRGNTEAFF.

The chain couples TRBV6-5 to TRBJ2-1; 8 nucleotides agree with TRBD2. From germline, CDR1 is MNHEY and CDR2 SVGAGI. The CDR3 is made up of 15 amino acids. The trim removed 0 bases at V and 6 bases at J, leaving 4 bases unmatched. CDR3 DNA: TGTGCCAGCAGTTACTCGAGCGGGAGTAGCAATGAGCAGTTCTTC. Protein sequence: CASSYSSGSSNEQFF.

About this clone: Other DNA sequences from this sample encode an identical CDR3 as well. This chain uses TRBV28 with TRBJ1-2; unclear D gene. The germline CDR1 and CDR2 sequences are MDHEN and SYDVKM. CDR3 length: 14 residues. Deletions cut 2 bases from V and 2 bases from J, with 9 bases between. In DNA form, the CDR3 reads TGTGCCAGCAGTTTAGGCGCCGGCAACTATGGCTACACCTTC. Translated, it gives CASSLGAGNYGYTF.

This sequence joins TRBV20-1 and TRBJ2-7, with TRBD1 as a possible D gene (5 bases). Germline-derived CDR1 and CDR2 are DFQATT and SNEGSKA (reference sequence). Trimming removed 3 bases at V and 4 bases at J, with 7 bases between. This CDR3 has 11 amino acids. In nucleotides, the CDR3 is TGCAGTGCTAGGGACATTTACGAGCAGTACTTC. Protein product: CSARDIYEQYF.

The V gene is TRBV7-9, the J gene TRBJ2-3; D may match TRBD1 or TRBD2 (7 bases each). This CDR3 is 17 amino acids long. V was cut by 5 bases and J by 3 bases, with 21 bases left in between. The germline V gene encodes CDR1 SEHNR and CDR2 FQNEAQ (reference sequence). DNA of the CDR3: TGTGCCAGCAGCACTAAGCCGACAGGGCGGGGGACAGATACGCAGTATTTT. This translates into CASSTKPTGRGTDTQYF.

CDR3 coding DNA: TGTGCCAGCAGCCAAGACGGGAACTATGGCTACACCTTC. Its protein product is CASSQDGNYGYTF. The rearrangement joins TRBV6-5 to TRBJ1-2; D is uncertain. Trimming took off 6 bases at V and 2 bases at J, with 10 bases between the two ends. Germline lookup yields CDR1 MNHEY and CDR2 SVGAGI. The CDR3 consists of 13 residues.

The CDR3 protein is CASSSGLGLYQPQHF. For the CDR3, the DNA is TGTGCCAGCAGCTCAGGTCTGGGCCTCTATCAGCCCCAGCATTTT. This chain links TRBV7-2 with TRBJ1-5; D remains ambiguous. From germline, CDR1 is SGHTA and CDR2 FQGNSA. This CDR3 is 15 amino acids long. V was pared by 4 bases and J by 5 bases, with 15 bases between.

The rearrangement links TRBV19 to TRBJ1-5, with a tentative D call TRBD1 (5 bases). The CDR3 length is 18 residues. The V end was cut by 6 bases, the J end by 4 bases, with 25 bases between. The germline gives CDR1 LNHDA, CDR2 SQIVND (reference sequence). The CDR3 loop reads CASRPSGHLKERNQPQHF. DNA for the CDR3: TGTGCCAGTAGACCTTCTGGACACCTCAAGGAGCGGAATCAGCCCCAGCATTTT.